Below are 32 T cell receptor beta chains sequenced from a single sample in a study of radiation and T cells in renal cell carcinoma. Sequencing used immunoSEQ multiplex PCR; TCRdb keeps in-frame clones, though not all of them. Among 150,000 to 190,000 clones, approximately 88% were seen once, and the ten largest hold 13%. Noted time point: blood 2 weeks post-SBRT. Treatment: 15 Gy SBRT to primary tumor, nephrectomy 4 weeks later. Sample: blood, taken from a patient whose treatment included radiotherapy and nephrectomy. The receptors come from a woman aged 45-65 years with renal cell carcinoma.

There are a few counts of this clone. This rearrangement joins TRBV5-1 to TRBJ1-6; unclear D gene. V was pared by 0 bases and J by 11 bases, with 9 bases between. Germline V gives CDR1 SGHRS, CDR2 YFSETQ. CDR3 length: 13 residues. In DNA form, the CDR3 reads TGCGCCAGCAGCTTGGAGGGAACTGCACCCCTCCACTTT. Translated: CASSLEGTAPLHF.

This clone has only a few counts. The chain combines TRBV18 with TRBJ1-1; TRBD1 agrees at 8 bases. CDR1 KGHSH and CDR2 LQKENI come from the germline V gene. Losses at the gene ends were 3 bases for V and 2 bases for J; bases not matched to a gene: 5. The length of the CDR3 is 15 residues. CDR3 in amino acids: CASSPSTGANTEAFF. In DNA form, the CDR3 reads TGTGCCAGCTCACCTTCGACAGGGGCAAACACTGAAGCTTTCTTT.

The chain employs TRBV6-6 and TRBJ1-1, with a tentative D call TRBD1 (5 bases). V shed 0 bases and J shed 7 bases, with 9 bases lying between them. CDR1 is MNHNY, CDR2 SVGAGI, per germline (reference sequence). The length of the CDR3 is 13 residues. For the CDR3, the DNA is TGTGCCAGCAGTTACTCTGGCCAGGGTGAAGCTTTCTTT. This gives the protein CASSYSGQGEAFF.

This rearrangement joins TRBV9 to TRBJ1-6; D unresolved. Germline CDR1 and CDR2: SGDLS and YYNGEE. The length of the CDR3 is 14 residues. V shed 0 bases and J shed 14 bases, with 15 bases lying between them. This CDR3 is CASSVAERPLSLHF. For the CDR3, the DNA is TGTGCCAGCAGCGTAGCGGAAAGACCTCTGTCCCTCCACTTT. The entire variable domain, with the rest obtained from reference TRBV9 and TRBJ1-6, is as follows: DSGVTQTPKHLITATGQRVTLRCSPRSGDLSVYWYQQSLDQGLQFLIQYYNGEERAKGNILERFSAQQFPDLHSELNLSSLELGDSALYFCASSVAERPLSLHFGNGTRLTVT.

V and J are TRBV7-9 and TRBJ2-1; D unresolved. CDR3 length: 11 residues. V lost 8 bases and J 7 bases, leaving 9 bases between the germline ends. The V gene's germline CDR1 is SEHNR and CDR2 FQNEAQ (reference sequence). The CDR3 sequence is CASSNGNEQFF. CDR3 nucleotide sequence: TGTGCCAGCTCGAACGGGAATGAGCAGTTCTTC.

This clone appeared once. The chain carries TRBV7-9 and TRBJ1-5; weak D call: TRBD1 (5 bases). The CDR3 covers 14 residues. V was pared by 0 bases and J by 6 bases, with 9 bases between. Germline CDR1 SEHNR, CDR2 FQNEAQ (reference sequence). CDR3 residues: CASSLAVRGQPQHF. CDR3 nucleotides: TGTGCCAGCAGCTTAGCGGTGAGGGGTCAGCCCCAGCATTTT.

The V and J genes are TRBV5-1 and TRBJ2-5; 13 positions agree with TRBD2. The germline CDR1 and CDR2 sequences are SGHRS and YFSETQ. CDR3 length: 16 residues. J lost 4 bases, V lost 4 bases, and 7 bases had no gene match. The CDR3, as DNA: TGCGCCAGCAGCCGGGGACTAGCGGGATTGGGAGAGACCCAGTACTTC. This codes for CASSRGLAGLGETQYF.

The chain links TRBV7-3 to TRBJ2-7; D might be TRBD1 (7 bases). Germline values: CDR1 SGHTA, CDR2 FQGTGA. With 4 bases removed from V and 3 bases from J, the gap between germline ends came to 10 bases. CDR3 length equals 13 residues. The DNA for the CDR3 is TGTGCCAGCAGCTCCCAGGGGGGCTACGAGCAGTACTTC. It encodes CASSSQGGYEQYF.

The table lists this clone with a few counts. This rearrangement joins TRBV6-5 to TRBJ1-6, with D perhaps TRBD1 (6 bases). V was cut by 4 bases and J by 0 bases, with 10 bases left in between. Germline V gives CDR1 MNHEY, CDR2 SVGAGI. CDR3 length equals 16 residues. The CDR3 is CASSSFRGSYNSPLHF. DNA of the CDR3: TGTGCCAGCAGTTCTTTCAGGGGCTCCTATAATTCACCCCTCCACTTT.

In DNA form, the CDR3 reads TGCAGCGTTGGGGACAGGGTAGAATCTGTAGCTTTCTTT. Its protein product is CSVGDRVESVAFF. This chain links TRBV29-1 with TRBJ1-1, with 9 nucleotides matching TRBD1. Germline CDR1 is SQVTM and CDR2 is ANQGSEA. The length of the CDR3 is 13 residues. Unmatched junction bases numbered 10, after V lost 4 bases and J lost 10 bases.

The chain employs TRBV18 and TRBJ1-2; 10 nucleotides align to TRBD1. V shed 8 bases and J 2 bases; nucleotides not matched to a gene: 5. CDR3 length: 14 residues. The germline V gene has CDR1 KGHSH and CDR2 LQKENI. The CDR3 nucleotides are TGTGCCAGCGGGACAGGGGCGATCAACTATGGCTACACCTTC. Encoded protein: CASGTGAINYGYTF. The whole variable domain, remainder taken from reference TRBV18 and TRBJ1-2, is NAGVMQNPRHLVRRRGQEARLRCSPMKGHSHVYWYRQLPEEGLKFMVYLQKENIIDESGMPKERFSAEFPKEGPSILRIQQVVRGDSAAYFCASGTGAINYGYTFGSGTRLTVV.

This chain links TRBV29-1 with TRBJ1-1, with no clear D. The CDR3 has 13 amino acids. The germline V and J ends were trimmed by 7 bases and 0 bases, with 12 bases remaining between them. In germline, CDR1 is SQVTM, CDR2 ANQGSEA. CDR3 protein: CSALIRLNTEAFF. The CDR3 nucleotides read TGCAGCGCCCTAATACGTCTGAACACTGAAGCTTTCTTT.

The chain is built from TRBV7-2 and TRBJ1-1, with D possibly TRBD1 on 5 matching bases. The CDR3 has 14 residues. Looked up from germline, CDR1 is SGHTA and CDR2 is FQGNSA. Trimming took off 3 bases at V and 0 bases at J, with 8 bases between the two ends. CDR3 sequence: CASSLQGLNTEAFF. CDR3 DNA: TGTGCCAGCAGCTTGCAGGGATTGAACACTGAAGCTTTCTTT.

The CDR3 DNA reads TGTGCCAGCAGCTTAGCGATGAGGACCCAGTACTTC. This encodes CASSLAMRTQYF. The chain combines TRBV7-2 with TRBJ2-5; D not resolved. The CDR3 has 12 amino acids. Per the germline V gene, CDR1 is SGHTA and CDR2 is FQGNSA. V lost 0 bases, J lost 7 bases, and 6 bases lay in between.

The chain joins TRBV28 to TRBJ2-5; D may correspond to TRBD1 or TRBD2 (5 bases each). Germline CDR1 and CDR2: MDHEN and SYDVKM. The CDR3 spans 13 residues. Deletions cut 8 bases from V and 2 bases from J, with 12 bases between. The CDR3 DNA is TGTGCCAGCGAAGAGGGGTATCAAGAGACCCAGTACTTC. Amino acid sequence: CASEEGYQETQYF.

The chain couples TRBV2 to TRBJ2-1; D is undetermined. V lost 2 bases, J lost 6 bases, and 8 bases lay in between. CDR1 is SNHLY and CDR2 is FYNNEI in the germline V gene. The CDR3 runs 13 residues. The chain's CDR3 is CASSELQANEQFF. The CDR3 nucleotides read TGTGCCAGCAGTGAACTTCAGGCCAATGAGCAGTTCTTC. Together with reference TRBV2 and TRBJ2-1, the CDR3 gives the full variable domain: EPEVTQTPSHQVTQMGQEVILRCVPISNHLYFYWYRQILGQKVEFLVSFYNNEISEKSEIFDDQFSVERPDGSNFTLKIRSTKLEDSAMYFCASSELQANEQFFGPGTRLTVL.

This chain joins TRBV5-6 and TRBJ2-1; no firm D call. The V gene lost 2 bases and the J gene lost 7 bases, with 13 bases spanning the gap. Germline-derived CDR1 and CDR2 are SGHDT and YYEEEE. There are 14 residues in the CDR3. The CDR3 DNA reads TGTGCCAGCAGCTTAAATGTAAACGCGAATGAGCAGTTCTTC. Its protein is CASSLNVNANEQFF.

V is TRBV10-2 and J is TRBJ1-1; a weak D match, TRBD1 (5 bases). The ends were cut back, 3 bases at V and 1 base at J, with 12 bases in the middle. CDR3 length: 15 residues. CDR1 WSHSY and CDR2 SAAADI come from the germline V gene. The CDR3 region is CASSDLGGGNTEAFF. The CDR3 coding sequence is TGCGCCAGCAGTGATTTAGGTGGGGGGAACACTGAAGCTTTCTTT.

V gene TRBV4-1 combines with J gene TRBJ2-1; 12 bases fit TRBD2. The trim removed 6 bases at V and 7 bases at J, leaving 7 bases unmatched. This CDR3 comprises 15 residues. Germline CDR1 reads MGHRA; CDR2 reads YSYEKL. The CDR3: CASRWASGGVNEQFF. DNA for the CDR3: TGCGCCAGCAGGTGGGCTAGCGGGGGGGTTAATGAGCAGTTCTTC.

The chain uses TRBV7-2 and TRBJ2-1, with 8 bases aligning to TRBD1. The CDR3 sequence is 14 residues long. Trimming at V came to 2 bases and at J to 6 bases, leaving 3 bases not matched to a gene. The germline V gene has CDR1 SGHTA and CDR2 FQGNSA. CDR3 DNA: TGTGCCAGCAGCTTATCCAGGGGGCCCAATGAGCAGTTCTTC. Translating it yields CASSLSRGPNEQFF.

The chain carries TRBV9 and TRBJ2-3; the match to TRBD2 covers 7 bases. This CDR3 has 14 amino acids. Germline V gene lookup returns CDR1 SGDLS and CDR2 YYNGEE. J lost 5 bases, V lost 0 bases, and 3 bases had no gene match. This CDR3 is CASSVAGGGDTQYF. As DNA, the CDR3 is TGTGCCAGCAGCGTAGCTGGGGGGGGAGATACGCAGTATTTT.

The V call is TRBV5-1, the J call TRBJ2-1; D might be TRBD1 (6 bases). The V end was cut by 4 bases, the J end by 6 bases, with 14 bases between. Germline CDR1 reads SGHRS; CDR2 reads YFSETQ. This CDR3 is built from 14 residues. In nucleotides, the CDR3 is TGCGCCAGCAGCACGCAAATACAGGGCAATGAGCAGTTCTTC. This sequence encodes CASSTQIQGNEQFF.

The V call is TRBV2, the J call TRBJ2-7; D might be TRBD2 (6 bases). Germline CDR1 is SNHLY and CDR2 is FYNNEI. This CDR3 has 16 amino acids. Trimming removed 6 bases at V and 1 base at J, with 19 bases between. The CDR3 DNA reads TGTGCCAGCAGCAACCGGGACTTAATAAGATCCTACGAGCAGTACTTC. Its translation: CASSNRDLIRSYEQYF.

This chain connects TRBV20-1 to TRBJ1-1; D is undetermined. The germline V gene has CDR1 DFQATT and CDR2 SNEGSKA (reference sequence). V lost 1 base and J lost 10, with 10 bases in between. The CDR3 extends over 11 amino acids. This chain's CDR3 is CSARGQYGAFF. Written as DNA, the CDR3 is TGCAGTGCTAGAGGGCAATACGGAGCTTTCTTT.

This rearrangement joins TRBV7-2 to TRBJ2-3; D gene uncertain. The V end was cut by 3 bases, the J end by 0 bases, with 13 bases between. CDR3 length equals 16 residues. Germline CDR1 reads SGHTA; CDR2 reads FQGNSA. The CDR3 sequence: CASSFFEDASTDTQYF. The CDR3 DNA is TGTGCCAGCAGCTTTTTCGAGGACGCAAGCACAGATACGCAGTATTTT.

This sequence joins TRBV19 and TRBJ2-5; 7 bases are a match to TRBD2. With V trimmed by 2 bases and J by 2 bases, 5 bases remained unmatched. This CDR3 has 15 residues. Germline V gene data show CDR1 as LNHDA and CDR2 as SQIVND (reference sequence). This CDR3 reads CASSISAGVQETQYF. CDR3 coding DNA: TGTGCCAGTAGTATATCCGCGGGAGTGCAAGAGACCCAGTACTTC.

This CDR3 is CASSASGDVTGELFF. DNA of the CDR3: TGTGCCAGCAGCGCTAGCGGGGATGTGACCGGGGAGCTGTTTTTT. The rearrangement joins TRBV5-4 to TRBJ2-2, with 9 positions matching TRBD2. CDR1 SGHNT and CDR2 YYREEE come from the germline V gene (reference sequence). The CDR3 totals 15 residues. J lost 5 bases, V lost 4 bases, and 6 bases had no gene match. Full variable domain (remainder filled in from reference TRBV5-4 and TRBJ2-2): ETGVTQSPTHLIKTRGQQVTLRCSSQSGHNTVSWYQQALGQGPQFIFQYYREEENGRGNFPPRFSGLQFPNYSSELNVNALELDDSALYLCASSASGDVTGELFFGEGSRLTVL.

This clone was counted a few times. V and J are TRBV29-1 and TRBJ1-1; a weak D match, TRBD1 (5 bases). Germline CDR1 SQVTM, CDR2 ANQGSEA. Trimming cost V 6 bases and J 8 bases, with 19 bases left between them. This CDR3 spans 13 amino acids. In DNA form, the CDR3 reads TGCAGCGTGAGGGGCCCGCTGTTTCTCGAAGCTTTCTTT. Translated: CSVRGPLFLEAFF.

This rearrangement joins TRBV4-1 to TRBJ2-7; 8 nucleotides match TRBD1. This CDR3 contains 16 residues. Trimming cost V 1 base and J 4 bases; bases outside gene matches: 9. Per germline, CDR1 MGHRA and CDR2 YSYEKL. The CDR3 DNA sequence: TGCGCCAGCAGCCAAGGCCCCGACAGGGGTTTGTACGAGCAGTACTTC. Translated: CASSQGPDRGLYEQYF.

The V call is TRBV18, the J call TRBJ1-1; D is possibly TRBD1 (5 bases). The CDR3 runs 13 residues. Germline V lookup: CDR1 KGHSH, CDR2 LQKENI. The V end was cut by 8 bases, the J end by 7 bases, with 17 bases between. CDR3 sequence (DNA): TGTGCCAGCCGAGGGATCGGGACGGGTGAAGCTTTCTTT. It yields the protein CASRGIGTGEAFF.

Comments on this clone: Distinct nucleotide sequences in the sample also encode this CDR3. This sequence joins TRBV9 and TRBJ1-5; 7 bases line up with TRBD1. The germline V gene encodes CDR1 SGDLS and CDR2 YYNGEE. V lost 3 bases to trimming and J lost 0 bases; unmatched junction nucleotides: 3. This CDR3 spans 15 amino acids. CDR3 coding DNA: TGTGCCAGCAGCGGAACAGGGGATAGCAATCAGCCCCAGCATTTT. Translating it yields CASSGTGDSNQPQHF.

The CDR3 here is CASSELSTGNQPQHF. DNA for the CDR3: TGTGCCAGCAGTGAATTATCGACAGGAAATCAGCCCCAGCATTTT. The rearrangement links TRBV2 to TRBJ1-5; maybe TRBD1 (6 bases). Germline lookup yields CDR1 SNHLY and CDR2 FYNNEI. Trimming removed 2 bases from V and 4 bases from J, with 12 bases in between. The CDR3 sequence is 15 residues long.